This T cell receptor beta chain was profiled in a study of shared clonotypes between healthy human individuals. CDR1 is KGHSH and CDR2 is LQKENI in the germline V gene. The CDR3 consists of 14 residues. V dropped 2 bases and J dropped 4 bases, with 9 bases sitting between them. Each PCR replicate run on unsorted PBMC took in approximately 310 ng DNA, around 30,000 T cell genomes. Assay used: immunoSEQ multiplex PCR; TCRdb lists only in-frame clones, some missing. This repertoire shows 450,000 to 650,000 clones, roughly 79% found once; its top ten account for around 12%. The gene calls are TRBV18 and TRBJ2-1, with D tentatively TRBD2 (5 bases). The sample comprised PBMCs. The clonotype was recovered from a woman in her thirties or forties in good health. Some clones in this sample may be carry-over from other donors' samples. The CDR3 spells CASSPALEYNEQFF. The CDR3 DNA sequence: TGTGCCAGCTCACCAGCACTAGAGTACAATGAGCAGTTCTTC.